The T cell receptor (beta chain) described here comes from a study of blood T cell repertoires in COVID-19. The overall study: From the United States, Italy and Spain came samples of acute and convalescent COVID-19.

This clone appeared a few times. How the authors handled the data: Estimated nucleated cell counts came from reference gene primer amplification. Clones were sequenced by immunoSEQ multiplex PCR, and TCRdb holds only the in-frame ones, with some missing. That table gives V, J and clone size, and the DNA gave D and trimming. The sample carries around 250,000 clones, 80% to 90% recorded once. Enrollees, about 18 to 89 years old, lived in approximately 24 US areas. Participants' own reports of clinical history determined their cohort assignment. The receptor comes from a woman between 50 and 59 years old who had recovered from COVID-19. The source material was PBMCs or T cells enriched from blood (not recorded which).

In DNA, the CDR3 is TGTGCCAGCAGCCAAACAGGGTGGCACACTGAAGCTTTCTTT. As protein: CASSQTGWHTEAFF. V and J are TRBV3-1 (or the pseudogene TRBV3-2) and TRBJ1-1; the D gene is possibly TRBD1 (6 bases). Between the trimmed V and J ends, which lost 2 bases and 3 bases, there was a span of 10 bases. The CDR3 totals 14 residues. Germline V lookup: CDR1 LGHDT, CDR2 YNNKEL (reference sequence).